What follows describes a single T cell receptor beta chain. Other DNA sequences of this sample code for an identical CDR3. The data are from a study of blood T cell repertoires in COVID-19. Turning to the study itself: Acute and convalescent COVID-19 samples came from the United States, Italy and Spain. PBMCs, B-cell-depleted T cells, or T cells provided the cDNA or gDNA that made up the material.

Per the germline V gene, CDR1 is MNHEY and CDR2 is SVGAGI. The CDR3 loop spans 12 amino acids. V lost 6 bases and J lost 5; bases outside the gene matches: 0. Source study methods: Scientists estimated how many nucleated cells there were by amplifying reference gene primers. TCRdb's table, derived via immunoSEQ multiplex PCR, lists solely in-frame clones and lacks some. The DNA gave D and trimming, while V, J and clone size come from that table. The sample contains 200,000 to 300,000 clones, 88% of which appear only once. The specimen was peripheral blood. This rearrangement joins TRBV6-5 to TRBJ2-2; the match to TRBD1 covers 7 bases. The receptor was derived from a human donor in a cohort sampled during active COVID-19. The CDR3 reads CASSRGTGELFF. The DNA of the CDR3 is TGTGCCAGCAGCAGGGGGACCGGGGAGCTGTTTTTT.